Sequencing of this T cell receptor (beta chain) was carried out in a study of multiple sclerosis patients with progressive multifocal leukoencephalopathy. Only one count was recorded for this clone. Time point denoted: time of PML onset. Clones were sequenced by immunoSEQ multiplex PCR, and TCRdb holds only the in-frame ones, with some missing. Of about 30,000 clones listed, more than 80% are singletons. The CDR3 is 15 residues long. CDR1 and CDR2 from the germline V gene are SGDLS and YYNGEE. This specimen consisted of PBMCs, obtained from a patient treated with natalizumab. This sequence was found in a woman in her 30s with progressive multifocal leukoencephalopathy. This chain joins TRBV9 and TRBJ2-5, with 12 bases matching TRBD2. The J call could be wrong; TRBJ2-7 is a better fit for the DNA end. The CDR3 nucleotides are TGTGCCAGCAGCCCGACGACTAGCGGGAGCTACGAGCAGTACTTC. This codes for CASSPTTSGSYEQYF.